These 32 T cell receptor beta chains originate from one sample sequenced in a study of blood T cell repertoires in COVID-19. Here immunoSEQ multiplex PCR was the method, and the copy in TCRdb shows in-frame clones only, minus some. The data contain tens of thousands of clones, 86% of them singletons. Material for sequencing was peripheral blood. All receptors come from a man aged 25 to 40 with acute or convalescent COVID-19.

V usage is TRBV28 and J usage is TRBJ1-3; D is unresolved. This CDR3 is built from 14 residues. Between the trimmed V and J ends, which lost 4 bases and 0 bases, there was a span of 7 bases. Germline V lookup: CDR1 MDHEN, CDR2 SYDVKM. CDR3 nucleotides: TGTGCCAGCAGTTCCTTGTACTCTGGAAACACCATATATTTT. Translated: CASSSLYSGNTIYF.

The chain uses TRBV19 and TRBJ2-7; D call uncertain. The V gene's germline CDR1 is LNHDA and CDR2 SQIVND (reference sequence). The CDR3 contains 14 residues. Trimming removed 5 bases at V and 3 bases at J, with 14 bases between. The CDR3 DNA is TGTGCCAGTAGTCCCCAACTCGTATTCTACGAGCAGTACTTC. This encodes CASSPQLVFYEQYF.

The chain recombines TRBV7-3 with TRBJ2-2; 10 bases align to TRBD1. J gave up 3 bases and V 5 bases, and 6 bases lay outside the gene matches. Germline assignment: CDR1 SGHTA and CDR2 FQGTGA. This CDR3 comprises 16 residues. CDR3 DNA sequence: TGTGCCAGCAGCCCGACAGGGGGCGCGTACACCGGGGAGCTGTTTTTT. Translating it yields CASSPTGGAYTGELFF. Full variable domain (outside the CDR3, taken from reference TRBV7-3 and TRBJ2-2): GAGVSQTPSNKVTEKGKYVELRCDPISGHTALYWYRQSLGQGPEFLIYFQGTGAADDSGLPNDRFFAVRPEGSVSTLKIQRTERGDSAVYLCASSPTGGAYTGELFFGEGSRLTVL.

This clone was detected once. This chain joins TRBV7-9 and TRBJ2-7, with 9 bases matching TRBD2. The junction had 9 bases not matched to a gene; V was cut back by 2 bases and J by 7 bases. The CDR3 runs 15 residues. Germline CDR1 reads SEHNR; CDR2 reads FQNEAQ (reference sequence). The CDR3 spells CASSLSAGGPGEQYF. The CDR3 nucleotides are TGTGCCAGCAGCTTATCCGCGGGAGGGCCGGGGGAGCAGTACTTC.

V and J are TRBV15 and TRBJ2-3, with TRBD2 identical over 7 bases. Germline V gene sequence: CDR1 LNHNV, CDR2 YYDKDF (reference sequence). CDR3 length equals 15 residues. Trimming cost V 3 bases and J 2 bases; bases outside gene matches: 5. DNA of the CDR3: TGTGCCACCAGCAGTTCTAGCGGAAACACAGATACGCAGTATTTT. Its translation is CATSSSSGNTDTQYF.

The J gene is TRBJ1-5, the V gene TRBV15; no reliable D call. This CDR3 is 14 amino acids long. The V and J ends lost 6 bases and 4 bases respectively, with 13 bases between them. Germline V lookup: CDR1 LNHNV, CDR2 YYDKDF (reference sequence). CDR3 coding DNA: TGTGCCACCAGGGACTCCCAGCTAAATCAGCCCCAGCATTTT. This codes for CATRDSQLNQPQHF.

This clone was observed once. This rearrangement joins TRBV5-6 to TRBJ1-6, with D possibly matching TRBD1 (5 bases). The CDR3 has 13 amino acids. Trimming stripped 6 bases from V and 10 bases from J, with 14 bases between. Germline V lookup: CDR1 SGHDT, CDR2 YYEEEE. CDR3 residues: CASTYRFDSPLHF. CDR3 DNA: TGTGCCAGCACATACAGGTTCGACTCACCCCTCCACTTT.

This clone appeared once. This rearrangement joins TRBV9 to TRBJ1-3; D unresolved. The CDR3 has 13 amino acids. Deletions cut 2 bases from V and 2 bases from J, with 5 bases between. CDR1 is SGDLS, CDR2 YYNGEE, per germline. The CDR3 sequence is CASSVETGNTIYF. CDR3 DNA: TGTGCCAGCAGCGTTGAGACTGGAAACACCATATATTTT.

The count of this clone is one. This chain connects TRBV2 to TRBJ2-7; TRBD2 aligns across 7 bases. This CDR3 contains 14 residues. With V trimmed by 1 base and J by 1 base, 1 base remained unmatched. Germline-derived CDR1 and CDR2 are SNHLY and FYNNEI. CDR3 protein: CASSEERGSYEQYF. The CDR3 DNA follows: TGTGCCAGCAGTGAAGAGCGGGGATCCTACGAGCAGTACTTC. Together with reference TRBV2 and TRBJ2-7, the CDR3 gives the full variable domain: EPEVTQTPSHQVTQMGQEVILRCVPISNHLYFYWYRQILGQKVEFLVSFYNNEISEKSEIFDDQFSVERPDGSNFTLKIRSTKLEDSAMYFCASSEERGSYEQYFGPGTRLTVT.

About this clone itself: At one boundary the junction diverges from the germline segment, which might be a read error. This CDR3 is CASGLGLAETNNEQFF. CDR3 nucleotide sequence: TGTGCCAGCGGTTTGGGACTAGCGGAGACGAACAATGAGCAGTTCTTC. The chain uses TRBV27 and TRBJ2-1, with 11 positions matching TRBD2. The germline V gene has CDR1 MNHEY and CDR2 SMNVEV (reference sequence). The CDR3 is 16 amino acids.

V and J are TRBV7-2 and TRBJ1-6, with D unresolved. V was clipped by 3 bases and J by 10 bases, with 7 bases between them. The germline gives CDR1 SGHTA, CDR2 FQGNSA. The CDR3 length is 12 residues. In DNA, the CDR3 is TGTGCCAGCAGCTTTCAACTCTCACCCCTCCACTTT. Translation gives CASSFQLSPLHF.

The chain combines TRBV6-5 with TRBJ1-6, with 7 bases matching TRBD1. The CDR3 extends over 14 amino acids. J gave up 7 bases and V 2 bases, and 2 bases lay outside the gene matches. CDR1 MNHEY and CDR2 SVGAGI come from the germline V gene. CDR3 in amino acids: CASSYPGQNSPLHF. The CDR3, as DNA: TGTGCCAGCAGTTACCCGGGACAGAATTCACCCCTCCACTTT.

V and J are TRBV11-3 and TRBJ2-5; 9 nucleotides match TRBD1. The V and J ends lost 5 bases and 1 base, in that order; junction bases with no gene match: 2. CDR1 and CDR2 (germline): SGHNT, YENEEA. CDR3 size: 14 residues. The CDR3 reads CASSKTGGQETQYF. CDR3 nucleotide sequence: TGTGCCAGCAGCAAGACAGGGGGCCAAGAGACCCAGTACTTC.

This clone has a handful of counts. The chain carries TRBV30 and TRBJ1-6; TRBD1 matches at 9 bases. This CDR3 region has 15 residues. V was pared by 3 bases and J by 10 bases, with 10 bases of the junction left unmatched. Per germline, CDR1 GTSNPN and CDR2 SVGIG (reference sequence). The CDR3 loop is CAWRLGDRDESPLHF. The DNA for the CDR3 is TGTGCCTGGAGACTGGGGGACAGGGACGAGTCACCCCTCCACTTT.

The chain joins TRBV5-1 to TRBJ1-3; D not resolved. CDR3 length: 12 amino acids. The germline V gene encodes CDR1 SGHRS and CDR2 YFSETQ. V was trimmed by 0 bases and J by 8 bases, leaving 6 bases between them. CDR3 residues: CASSLAGDTIYF. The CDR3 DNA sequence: TGCGCCAGCAGCTTGGCCGGGGACACCATATATTTT.

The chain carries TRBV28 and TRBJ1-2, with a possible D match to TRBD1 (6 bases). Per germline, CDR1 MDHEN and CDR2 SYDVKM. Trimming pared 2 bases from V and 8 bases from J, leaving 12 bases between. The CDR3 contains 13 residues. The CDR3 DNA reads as TGTGCCAGCAGTTTAGCGGGGGCGCGGGGCTACACCTTC. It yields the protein CASSLAGARGYTF.

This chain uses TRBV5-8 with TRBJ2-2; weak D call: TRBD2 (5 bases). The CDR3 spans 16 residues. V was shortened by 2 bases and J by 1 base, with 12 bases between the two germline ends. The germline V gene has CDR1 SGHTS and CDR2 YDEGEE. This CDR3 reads CASSLHLGENTGELFF. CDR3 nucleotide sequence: TGTGCCAGCAGCTTACACCTGGGAGAGAACACCGGGGAGCTGTTTTTT. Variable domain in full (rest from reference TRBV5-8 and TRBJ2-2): EAGVTQSPTHLIKTRGQQATLRCSPISGHTSVYWYQQALGLGLQFLLWYDEGEERNRGNFPPRFSGRQFPNYSSELNVNALELEDSALYLCASSLHLGENTGELFFGEGSRLTVL.

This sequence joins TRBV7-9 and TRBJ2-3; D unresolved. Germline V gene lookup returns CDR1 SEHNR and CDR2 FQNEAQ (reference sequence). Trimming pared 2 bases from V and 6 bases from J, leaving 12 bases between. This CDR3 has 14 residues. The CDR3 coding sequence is TGTGCCAGCAGCTTAAACAGCCCGGCGGATACGCAGTATTTT. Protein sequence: CASSLNSPADTQYF. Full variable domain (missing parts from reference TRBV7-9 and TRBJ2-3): DTGVSQNPRHKITKRGQNVTFRCDPISEHNRLYWYRQTLGQGPEFLTYFQNEAQLEKSRLLSDRFSAERPKGSFSTLEIQRTEQGDSAMYLCASSLNSPADTQYFGPGTRLTVL.

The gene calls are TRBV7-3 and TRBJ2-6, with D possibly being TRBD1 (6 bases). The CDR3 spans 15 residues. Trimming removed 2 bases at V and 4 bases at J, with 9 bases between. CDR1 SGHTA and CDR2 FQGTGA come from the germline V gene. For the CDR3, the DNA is TGTGCCAGCAGCTTACAGGGGCCAGGGGCCAACGTCCTGACTTTC. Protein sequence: CASSLQGPGANVLTF.

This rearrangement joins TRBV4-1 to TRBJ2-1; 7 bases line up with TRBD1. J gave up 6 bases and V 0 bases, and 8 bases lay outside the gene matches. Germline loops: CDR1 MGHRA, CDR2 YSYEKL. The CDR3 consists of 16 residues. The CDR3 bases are TGCGCCAGCAGCCAAGAAGTGACAGGGTGGAGCAATGAGCAGTTCTTC. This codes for CASSQEVTGWSNEQFF.

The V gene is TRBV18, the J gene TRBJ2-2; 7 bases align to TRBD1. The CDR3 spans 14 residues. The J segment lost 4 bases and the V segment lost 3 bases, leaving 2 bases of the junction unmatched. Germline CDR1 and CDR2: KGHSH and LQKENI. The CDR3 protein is CASSPGQSTGELFF. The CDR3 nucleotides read TGTGCCAGCTCACCGGGACAGAGCACCGGGGAGCTGTTTTTT. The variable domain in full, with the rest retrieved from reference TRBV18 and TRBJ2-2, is NAGVMQNPRHLVRRRGQEARLRCSPMKGHSHVYWYRQLPEEGLKFMVYLQKENIIDESGMPKERFSAEFPKEGPSILRIQQVVRGDSAAYFCASSPGQSTGELFFGEGSRLTVL.

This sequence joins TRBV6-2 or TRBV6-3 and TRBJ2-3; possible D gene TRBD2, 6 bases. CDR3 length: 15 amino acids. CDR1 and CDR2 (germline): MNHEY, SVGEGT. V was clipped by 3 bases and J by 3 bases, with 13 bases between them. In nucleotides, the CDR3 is TGTGCCAGCAGTTATCCCCATAGCGGAACAGATACGCAGTATTTT. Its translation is CASSYPHSGTDTQYF.

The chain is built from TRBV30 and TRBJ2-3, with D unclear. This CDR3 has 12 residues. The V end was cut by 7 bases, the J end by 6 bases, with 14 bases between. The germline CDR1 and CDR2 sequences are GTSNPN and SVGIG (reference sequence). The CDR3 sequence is CAFGLPPDTQYF. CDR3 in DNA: TGTGCCTTTGGCCTTCCTCCCGATACGCAGTATTTT.

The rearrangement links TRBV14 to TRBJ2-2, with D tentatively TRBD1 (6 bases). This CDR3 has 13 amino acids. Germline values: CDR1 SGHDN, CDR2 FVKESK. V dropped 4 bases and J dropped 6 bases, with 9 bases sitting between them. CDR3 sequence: CASSPQGPGELFF. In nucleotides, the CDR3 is TGTGCCAGCAGCCCGCAGGGGCCCGGGGAGCTGTTTTTT.

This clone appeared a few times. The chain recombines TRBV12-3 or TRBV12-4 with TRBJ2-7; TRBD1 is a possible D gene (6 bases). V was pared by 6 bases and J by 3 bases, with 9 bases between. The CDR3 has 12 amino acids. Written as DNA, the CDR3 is TGTGCCAGCAGCTGGGACATCTACGAGCAGTACTTC. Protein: CASSWDIYEQYF.

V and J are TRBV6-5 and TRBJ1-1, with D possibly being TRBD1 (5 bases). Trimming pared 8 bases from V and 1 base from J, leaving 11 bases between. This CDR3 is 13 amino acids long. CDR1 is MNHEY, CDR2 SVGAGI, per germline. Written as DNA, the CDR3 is TGTGCCAGCCAAAGGGGTGAGAACACTGAAGCTTTCTTT. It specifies CASQRGENTEAFF.

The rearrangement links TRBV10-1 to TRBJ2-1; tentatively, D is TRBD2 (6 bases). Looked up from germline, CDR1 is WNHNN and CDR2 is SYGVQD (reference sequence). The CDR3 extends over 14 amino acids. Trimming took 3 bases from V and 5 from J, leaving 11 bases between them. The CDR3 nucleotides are TGCGCCAGCAGTGATAGCGGCGTAAACAATGAGCAGTTCTTC. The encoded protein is CASSDSGVNNEQFF.

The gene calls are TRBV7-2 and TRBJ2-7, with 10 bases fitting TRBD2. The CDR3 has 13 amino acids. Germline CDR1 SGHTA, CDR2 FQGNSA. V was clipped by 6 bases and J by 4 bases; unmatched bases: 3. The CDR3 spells CASRGLAAYEQYF. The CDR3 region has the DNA TGTGCCAGCAGAGGACTAGCGGCTTACGAGCAGTACTTC.

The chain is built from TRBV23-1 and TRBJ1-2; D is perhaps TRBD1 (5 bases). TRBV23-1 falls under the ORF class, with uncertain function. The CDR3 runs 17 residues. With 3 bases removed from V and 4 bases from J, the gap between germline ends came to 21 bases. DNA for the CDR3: TGCGCCAGCAGTCACCCCAAGGTGCTGAGACAGATCTATGGCTACACCTTC. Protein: CASSHPKVLRQIYGYTF.

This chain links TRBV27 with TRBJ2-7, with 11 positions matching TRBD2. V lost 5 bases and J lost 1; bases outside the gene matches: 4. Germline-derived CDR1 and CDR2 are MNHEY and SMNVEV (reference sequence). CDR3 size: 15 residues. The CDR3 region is CASSIPSGRSYEQYF. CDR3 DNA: TGTGCCAGCAGTATACCTAGCGGGAGGTCCTACGAGCAGTACTTC.

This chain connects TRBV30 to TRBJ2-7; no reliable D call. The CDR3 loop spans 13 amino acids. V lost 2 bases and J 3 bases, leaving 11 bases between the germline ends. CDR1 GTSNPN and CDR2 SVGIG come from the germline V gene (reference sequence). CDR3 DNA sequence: TGTGCCTGGAGTCCCGGGTTGAGCTACGAGCAGTACTTC. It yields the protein CAWSPGLSYEQYF.

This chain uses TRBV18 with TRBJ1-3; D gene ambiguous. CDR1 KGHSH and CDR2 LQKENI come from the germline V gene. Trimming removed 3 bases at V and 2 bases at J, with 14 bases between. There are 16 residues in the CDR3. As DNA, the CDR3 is TGTGCCAGCTCACCTTATAACCTGGAGACTGGAAACACCATATATTTT. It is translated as CASSPYNLETGNTIYF.